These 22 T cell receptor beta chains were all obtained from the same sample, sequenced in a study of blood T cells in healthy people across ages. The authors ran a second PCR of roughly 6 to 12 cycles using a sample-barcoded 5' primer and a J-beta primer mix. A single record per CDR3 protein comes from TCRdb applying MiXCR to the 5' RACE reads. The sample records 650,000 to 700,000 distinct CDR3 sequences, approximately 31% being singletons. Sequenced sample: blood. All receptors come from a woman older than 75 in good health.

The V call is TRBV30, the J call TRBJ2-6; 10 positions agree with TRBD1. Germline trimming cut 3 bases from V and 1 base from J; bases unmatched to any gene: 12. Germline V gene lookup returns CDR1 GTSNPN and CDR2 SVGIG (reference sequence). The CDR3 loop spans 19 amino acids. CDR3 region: CAWRPGQGILLSGANVLTF. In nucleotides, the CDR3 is TGTGCCTGGAGGCCGGGACAGGGGATCCTCCTGTCTGGGGCCAACGTCCTGACTTTC.

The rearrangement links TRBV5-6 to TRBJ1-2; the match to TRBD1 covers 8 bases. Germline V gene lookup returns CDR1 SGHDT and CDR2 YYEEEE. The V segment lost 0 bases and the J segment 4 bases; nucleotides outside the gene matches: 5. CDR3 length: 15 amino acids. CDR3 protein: CASSLVPGGAYGYTF. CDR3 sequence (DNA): TGTGCCAGCAGCTTGGTGCCAGGGGGCGCCTATGGCTACACCTTC. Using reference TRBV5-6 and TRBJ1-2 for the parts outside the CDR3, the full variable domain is DAGVTQSPTHLIKTRGQQVTLRCSPKSGHDTVSWYQQALGQGPQFIFQYYEEEERQRGNFPDRFSGHQFPNYSSELNVNALLLGDSALYLCASSLVPGGAYGYTFGSGTRLTVV.

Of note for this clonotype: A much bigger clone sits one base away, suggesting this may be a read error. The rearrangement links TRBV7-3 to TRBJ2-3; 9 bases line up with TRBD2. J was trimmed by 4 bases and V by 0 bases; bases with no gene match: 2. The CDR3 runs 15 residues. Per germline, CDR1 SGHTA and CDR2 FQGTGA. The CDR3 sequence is CASSLTSGSPDTQYF. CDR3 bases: TGTGCCAGCAGCTTAACTAGCGGGAGCCCAGATACGCAGTATTTT.

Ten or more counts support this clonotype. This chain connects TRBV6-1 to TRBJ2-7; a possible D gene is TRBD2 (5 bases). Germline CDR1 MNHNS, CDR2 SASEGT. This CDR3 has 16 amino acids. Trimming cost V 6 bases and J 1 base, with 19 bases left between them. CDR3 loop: CASSQATGIPSYEQYF. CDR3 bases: TGTGCCAGCAGCCAAGCCACCGGGATTCCTTCCTACGAGCAGTACTTC.

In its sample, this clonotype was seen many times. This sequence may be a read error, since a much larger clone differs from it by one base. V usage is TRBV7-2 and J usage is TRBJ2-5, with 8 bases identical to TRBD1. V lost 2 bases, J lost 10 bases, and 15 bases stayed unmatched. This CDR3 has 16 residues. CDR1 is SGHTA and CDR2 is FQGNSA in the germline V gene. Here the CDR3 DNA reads TGTGCCAGCAGCTTACGTTGGACAGGGTACTCGGAGGGCCAGTACTTC. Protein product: CASSLRWTGYSEGQYF.

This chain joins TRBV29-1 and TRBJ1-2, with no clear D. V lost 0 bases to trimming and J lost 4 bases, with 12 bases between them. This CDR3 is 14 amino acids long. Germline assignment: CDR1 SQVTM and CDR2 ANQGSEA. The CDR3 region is CSVEEVFRPYGYTF. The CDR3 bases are TGCAGCGTTGAAGAGGTTTTCCGGCCCTATGGCTACACCTTC.

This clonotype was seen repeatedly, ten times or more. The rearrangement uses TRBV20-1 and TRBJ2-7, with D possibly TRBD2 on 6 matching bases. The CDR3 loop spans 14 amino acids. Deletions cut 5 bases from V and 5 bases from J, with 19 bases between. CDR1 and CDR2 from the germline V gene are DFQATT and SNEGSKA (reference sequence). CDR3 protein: CSARGWRAQNEQYF. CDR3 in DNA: TGCAGTGCTCGGGGTTGGAGGGCACAGAACGAGCAGTACTTC.

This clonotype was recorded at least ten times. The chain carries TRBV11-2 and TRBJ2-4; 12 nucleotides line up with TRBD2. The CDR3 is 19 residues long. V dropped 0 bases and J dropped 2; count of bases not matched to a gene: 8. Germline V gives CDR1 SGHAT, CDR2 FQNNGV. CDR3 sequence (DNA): TGTGCCAGCAGCTTAGAGAGGGGTGGACTAGCGGGGACCAAAAACATTCAGTACTTC. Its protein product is CASSLERGGLAGTKNIQYF. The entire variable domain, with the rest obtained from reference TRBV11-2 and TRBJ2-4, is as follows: EAGVAQSPRYKIIEKRQSVAFWCNPISGHATLYWYQQILGQGPKLLIQFQNNGVVDDSQLPKDRFSAERLKGVDSTLKIQPAKLEDSAVYLCASSLERGGLAGTKNIQYFGAGTRLSVL.

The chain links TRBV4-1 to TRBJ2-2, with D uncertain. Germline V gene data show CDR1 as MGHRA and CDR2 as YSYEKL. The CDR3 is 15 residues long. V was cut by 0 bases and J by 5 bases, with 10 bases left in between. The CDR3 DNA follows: TGCGCCAGCAGCCAAGAGCAGAGGCGAACCGGGGAGCTGTTTTTT. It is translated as CASSQEQRRTGELFF.

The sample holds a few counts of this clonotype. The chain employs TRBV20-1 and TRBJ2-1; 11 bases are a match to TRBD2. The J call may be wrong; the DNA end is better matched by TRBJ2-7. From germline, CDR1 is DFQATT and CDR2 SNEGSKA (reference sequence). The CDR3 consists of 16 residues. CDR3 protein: CSAPPRTSGGKNEQYF. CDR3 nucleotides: TGCAGTGCTCCACCGAGAACTAGCGGGGGCAAGAATGAGCAGTACTTC.

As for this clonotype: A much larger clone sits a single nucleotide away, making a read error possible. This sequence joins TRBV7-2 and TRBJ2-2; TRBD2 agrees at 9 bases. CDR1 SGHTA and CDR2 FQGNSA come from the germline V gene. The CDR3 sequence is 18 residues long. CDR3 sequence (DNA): TGTGCCAGCAGCCCGAGACACGCTAGCGGGGAATACACCGGGGAGCGGTTTTTT. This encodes CASSPRHASGEYTGERFF.

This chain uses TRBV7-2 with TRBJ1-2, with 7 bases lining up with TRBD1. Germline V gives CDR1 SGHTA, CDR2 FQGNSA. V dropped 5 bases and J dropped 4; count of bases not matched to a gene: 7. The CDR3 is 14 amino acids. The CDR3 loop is CASSPDRRSYGYTF. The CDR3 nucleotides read TGTGCCAGCAGCCCGGACAGGCGGTCCTATGGCTACACCTTC.

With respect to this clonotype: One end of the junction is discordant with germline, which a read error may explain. The CDR3 loop reads CASVNYNEQFF. CDR3 coding DNA: TGTGCCAGCGTAAACTACAACGAGCAGTTCTTC. The chain combines TRBV12-3 or TRBV12-4 with TRBJ2-1, with no clear D. The CDR3 totals 11 residues.

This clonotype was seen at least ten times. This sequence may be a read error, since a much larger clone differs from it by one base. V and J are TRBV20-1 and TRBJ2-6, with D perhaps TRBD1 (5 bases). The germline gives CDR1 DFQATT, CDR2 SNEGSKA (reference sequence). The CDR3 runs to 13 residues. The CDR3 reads CSATRSGANVRTF. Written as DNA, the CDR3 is TGCAGTGCTACCCGGTCTGGGGCCAACGTCCGGACTTTC.

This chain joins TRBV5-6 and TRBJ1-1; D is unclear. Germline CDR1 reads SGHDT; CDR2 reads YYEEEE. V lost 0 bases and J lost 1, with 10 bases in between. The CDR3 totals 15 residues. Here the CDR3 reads CASSLGRQPNTEAFF. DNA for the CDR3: TGTGCCAGCAGCTTGGGTCGTCAACCGAACACTGAAGCTTTCTTT.

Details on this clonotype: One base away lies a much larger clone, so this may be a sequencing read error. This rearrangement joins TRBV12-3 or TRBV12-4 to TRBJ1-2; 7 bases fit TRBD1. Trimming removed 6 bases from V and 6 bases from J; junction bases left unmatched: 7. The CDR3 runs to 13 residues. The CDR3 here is CASRFPTGDGYTF. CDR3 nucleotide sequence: TGTGCCAGCAGGTTTCCAACAGGGGATGGCTACACCTTC.

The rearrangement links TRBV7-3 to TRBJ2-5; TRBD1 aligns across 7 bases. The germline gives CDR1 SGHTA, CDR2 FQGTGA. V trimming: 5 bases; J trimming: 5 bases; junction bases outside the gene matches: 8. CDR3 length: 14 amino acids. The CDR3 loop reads CASSQTGMSETQYF. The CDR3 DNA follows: TGTGCCAGCAGCCAGACAGGGATGTCGGAGACCCAGTACTTC. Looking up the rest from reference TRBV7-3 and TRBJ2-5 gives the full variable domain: GAGVSQTPSNKVTEKGKYVELRCDPISGHTALYWYRQSLGQGPEFLIYFQGTGAADDSGLPNDRFFAVRPEGSVSTLKIQRTERGDSAVYLCASSQTGMSETQYFGPGTRLLVL.

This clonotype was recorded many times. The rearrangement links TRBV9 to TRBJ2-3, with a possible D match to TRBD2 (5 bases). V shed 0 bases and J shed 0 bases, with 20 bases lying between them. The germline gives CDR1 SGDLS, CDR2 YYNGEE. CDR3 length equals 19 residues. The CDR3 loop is CASSVDPQGRHSSTDTQYF. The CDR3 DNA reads TGTGCCAGCAGCGTAGATCCACAAGGGAGACACTCTAGCACAGATACGCAGTATTTT.

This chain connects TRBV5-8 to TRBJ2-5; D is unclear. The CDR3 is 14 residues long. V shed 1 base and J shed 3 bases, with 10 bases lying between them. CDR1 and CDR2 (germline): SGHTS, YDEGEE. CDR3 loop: CASSLSLVKETQYF. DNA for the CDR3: TGTGCCAGCAGCTTGTCGTTAGTTAAAGAGACCCAGTACTTC.

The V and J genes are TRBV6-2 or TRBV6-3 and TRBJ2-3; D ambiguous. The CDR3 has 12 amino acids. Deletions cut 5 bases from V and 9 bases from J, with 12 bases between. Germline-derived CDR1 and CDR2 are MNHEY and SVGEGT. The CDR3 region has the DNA TGTGCCAGCAGTCCCGGCAGTAGGACGCAGTATTTT. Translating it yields CASSPGSRTQYF.

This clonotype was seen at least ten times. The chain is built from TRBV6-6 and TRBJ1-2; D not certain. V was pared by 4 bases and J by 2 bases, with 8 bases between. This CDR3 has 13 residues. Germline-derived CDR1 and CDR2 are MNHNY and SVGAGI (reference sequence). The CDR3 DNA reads TGTGCCAGCAGTTCGTCCCTAAACTATGGCTACACCTTC. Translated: CASSSSLNYGYTF.

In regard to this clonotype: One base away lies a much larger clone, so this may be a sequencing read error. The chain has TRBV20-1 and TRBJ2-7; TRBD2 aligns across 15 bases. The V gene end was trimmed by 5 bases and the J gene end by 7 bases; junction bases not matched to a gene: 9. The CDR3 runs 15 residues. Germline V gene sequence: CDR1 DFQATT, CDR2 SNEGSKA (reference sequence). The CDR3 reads CSAPGLAGGYNEQYF. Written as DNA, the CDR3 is TGCAGTGCTCCTGGACTAGCGGGGGGGTACAATGAGCAGTACTTC.